This passage covers 30 T cell receptor beta chains from one sample sequenced in a study of T cell responses to AZD1222 COVID-19 vaccine. This table comes from immunoSEQ multiplex PCR, and its TCRdb copy is limited to in-frame clones, with some not included. The sample holds under 200,000 clones; about nine tenths are singletons and the top ten take around 5.2%. This specimen was peripheral blood, taken on day 0 of AZD1222 vaccination. Source of these receptors: an adult in good health.

The CDR3 protein is CASSLVVGGYQPQHF. The CDR3 region has the DNA TGTGCCAGCAGTTTGGTCGTAGGAGGATATCAGCCCCAGCATTTT. The genes are TRBV28 and TRBJ1-5; D unresolved. This CDR3 comprises 15 residues. Germline CDR1 and CDR2: MDHEN and SYDVKM. The V end lost 3 bases, the J end lost 5 bases, and 14 bases lay between the germline ends.

The chain employs TRBV3-1 (or the pseudogene TRBV3-2) and TRBJ2-7; D may match TRBD1 or TRBD2 (5 bases each). The V and J ends lost 3 bases and 1 base respectively, with 16 bases between them. The CDR3 runs 16 residues. Germline V gene data show CDR1 as LGHDT and CDR2 as YNNKEL (reference sequence). The CDR3 nucleotides read TGTGCCAGCAGCCAGGGGACCCCCTTCCGGTCCTACGAGCAGTACTTC. It codes for CASSQGTPFRSYEQYF.

Only one count was recorded for this clone. The V and J genes are TRBV11-2 and TRBJ2-5; D not certain. The CDR3 runs 15 residues. Germline V lookup: CDR1 SGHAT, CDR2 FQNNGV. Trimming took 4 bases from V and 0 from J, leaving 12 bases between them. In DNA form, the CDR3 reads TGTGCCAGCAGCTACAGACCGGGCCACCAAGAGACCCAGTACTTC. It specifies CASSYRPGHQETQYF.

The genes are TRBV27 and TRBJ2-7; D uncertain. Trimming removed 6 bases from V and 4 bases from J, with 13 bases in between. The germline V gene encodes CDR1 MNHEY and CDR2 SMNVEV (reference sequence). The CDR3 has 13 residues. For the CDR3, the DNA is TGTGCCAGCAGCCCCACCCCGTATTACGAGCAGTACTTC. Translation gives CASSPTPYYEQYF.

The chain links TRBV6-4 to TRBJ1-2; the D is unclear. CDR3 length: 14 amino acids. Between the trimmed V and J ends, which lost 2 bases and 2 bases, there was a span of 9 bases. Per germline, CDR1 MRHNA and CDR2 SNTAGT. The CDR3 protein is CASSDNALNYGYTF. The CDR3 DNA reads TGTGCCAGCAGTGACAACGCGCTAAACTATGGCTACACCTTC.

The count of this clone is one. The genes are TRBV4-3 and TRBJ1-2, with D possibly being TRBD1 (6 bases). Looked up from germline, CDR1 is LGHNA and CDR2 is YSLEER. Trimming pared 0 bases from V and 6 bases from J, leaving 8 bases between. The CDR3 is made up of 13 amino acids. The CDR3 protein is CASSQEGGHGYTF. For the CDR3, the DNA is TGCGCCAGCAGCCAAGAGGGGGGCCATGGCTACACCTTC.

The genes are TRBV13 and TRBJ2-1, with D hard to call. The CDR3 has 12 residues. The germline V gene has CDR1 PRHDT and CDR2 FYEKMQ (reference sequence). V was cut by 0 bases and J by 10 bases, with 7 bases left in between. The CDR3 reads CASSLGLDEQFF. The CDR3 nucleotides are TGTGCCAGCAGCTTAGGCTTGGACGAGCAGTTCTTC. Combining the CDR3 with reference TRBV13 and TRBJ2-1 gives the whole variable domain AAGVIQSPRHLIKEKRETATLKCYPIPRHDTVYWYQQGPGQDPQFLISFYEKMQSDKGSIPDRFSAQQFSDYHSELNMSSLELGDSALYFCASSLGLDEQFFGPGTRLTVL.

This chain links TRBV10-3 with TRBJ1-2, with D possibly being TRBD1 (6 bases). Deletions cut 6 bases from V and 3 bases from J, with 14 bases between. CDR1 and CDR2 (germline): ENHRY, SYGVKD. The CDR3 contains 14 residues. In DNA form, the CDR3 reads TGTGCCATCAGCCACAGGGAGGGAGACTATGGCTACACCTTC. Translating it yields CAISHREGDYGYTF.

The CDR3 region has the DNA TGTGCCAGCAGCGCGCAGGAAACCTCCTATAATTCACCCCTCCACTTT. It codes for CASSAQETSYNSPLHF. The chain couples TRBV9 to TRBJ1-6; no firm D call. Trimming left V 3 bases short and J 0 bases short, with 10 bases between. The CDR3 has 16 residues. CDR1 is SGDLS and CDR2 is YYNGEE in the germline V gene.

The chain couples TRBV7-6 to TRBJ2-2; D perhaps matches TRBD1 (5 bases). With 5 bases removed from V and 1 base from J, the gap between germline ends came to 8 bases. Germline V gene lookup returns CDR1 SGHVS and CDR2 FNYEAQ. This CDR3 has 14 residues. The CDR3 here is CASSQGLNTGELFF. The CDR3 DNA reads TGTGCCAGCAGCCAGGGCCTGAACACCGGGGAGCTGTTTTTT.

The CDR3 reads CASSPPTGMNTEAFF. CDR3 nucleotides: TGTGCCAGCAGCCCACCGACAGGGATGAACACTGAAGCTTTCTTT. The V and J genes are TRBV5-8 and TRBJ1-1, with 7 bases fitting TRBD1. J was trimmed by 0 bases and V by 4 bases; bases with no gene match: 6. The germline CDR1 and CDR2 sequences are SGHTS and YDEGEE. CDR3 length equals 15 residues.

The rearrangement links TRBV21-1 to TRBJ1-1; the table assigns TRBD1, which was not confirmed against the DNA. TRBV21-1 is flagged as a pseudogene. CDR3 length: 18 amino acids. The CDR3 reads CASSKGWASGCWNTEAFF. The CDR3 DNA sequence: TGTGCCAGCAGCAAAGGATGGGCGTCAGGGTGTTGGAACACTGAAGCTTTCTTT.

The rearrangement uses TRBV4-3 and TRBJ1-2; D unresolved. This CDR3 contains 14 residues. Per germline, CDR1 LGHNA and CDR2 YSLEER. Trimming left V 0 bases short and J 8 bases short, with 13 bases between. Here the CDR3 DNA reads TGCGCCAGCAGCCAAGATGGTGGGCGGCGGGGCTACACCTTC. Encoded protein: CASSQDGGRRGYTF.

The rearrangement joins TRBV27 to TRBJ1-5; TRBD1 matches 7 bases. This CDR3 contains 15 residues. J lost 5 bases, V lost 4 bases, and 8 bases had no gene match. Looked up from germline, CDR1 is MNHEY and CDR2 is SMNVEV (reference sequence). CDR3 DNA: TGTGCCAGCAGTTCCGACCGACAGGGAGATCAGCCCCAGCATTTT. This translates into CASSSDRQGDQPQHF.

The V gene is TRBV7-9, the J gene TRBJ1-4, with no clear D. Germline V CDR1 and CDR2: SEHNR, FQNEAQ (reference sequence). The CDR3 loop spans 13 amino acids. The V gene lost 5 bases and the J gene lost 6 bases, with 10 bases spanning the gap. CDR3 sequence reads: CASSPRVDEKLFF. DNA for the CDR3: TGTGCCAGCAGCCCCCGGGTCGATGAAAAACTGTTTTTT. Looking up the rest from reference TRBV7-9 and TRBJ1-4 gives the full variable domain: DTGVSQNPRHKITKRGQNVTFRCDPISEHNRLYWYRQTLGQGPEFLTYFQNEAQLEKSRLLSDRFSAERPKGSFSTLEIQRTEQGDSAMYLCASSPRVDEKLFFGSGTQLSVL.

The rearrangement links TRBV6-5 to TRBJ2-7; 7 bases match TRBD2. The CDR3 covers 14 residues. With V trimmed by 6 bases and J by 4 bases, 9 bases remained unmatched. Germline V gene data show CDR1 as MNHEY and CDR2 as SVGAGI. CDR3 loop: CASREGGPIYEQYF. CDR3 DNA sequence: TGTGCCAGCAGAGAGGGAGGGCCAATATACGAGCAGTACTTC.

V usage is TRBV19 and J usage is TRBJ1-1, with 7 bases that match TRBD1. The CDR3 loop spans 13 amino acids. The germline gives CDR1 LNHDA, CDR2 SQIVND (reference sequence). Germline trimming cut 10 bases from V and 4 bases from J; bases unmatched to any gene: 9. The chain's CDR3 is CATAGTAVTEAFF. CDR3 coding DNA: TGTGCCACCGCCGGGACAGCCGTCACTGAAGCTTTCTTT.

This clone was counted once. The chain joins TRBV6-5 to TRBJ1-6; D is uncertain. Trimming cost V 6 bases and J 6 bases, with 15 bases left between them. The CDR3 extends over 15 amino acids. Germline assignment: CDR1 MNHEY and CDR2 SVGAGI. The CDR3 nucleotides are TGTGCCAGCAGACCGAACTCGTGGGTTAATTCACCCCTCCACTTT. It encodes CASRPNSWVNSPLHF.

This clone has a handful of counts. The chain recombines TRBV7-2 with TRBJ2-4, with a tentative D call TRBD1 (7 bases). Trimming took off 4 bases at V and 2 bases at J, with 12 bases between the two ends. The CDR3 has 15 residues. CDR1 and CDR2 from the germline V gene are SGHTA and FQGNSA. In DNA, the CDR3 is TGTGCCAGCAGCTCCCAGGGGGGCCCCAAAAACATTCAGTACTTC. Protein sequence: CASSSQGGPKNIQYF.

The CDR3: CASSSGTTEAFF. The CDR3 coding sequence is TGTGCCAGCAGTTCCGGGACCACTGAAGCTTTCTTT. The rearrangement links TRBV28 to TRBJ1-1, with D perhaps TRBD1 (5 bases). Germline V gene lookup returns CDR1 MDHEN and CDR2 SYDVKM. V was clipped by 4 bases and J by 4 bases, with 7 bases between them. The CDR3 totals 12 residues.

The rearrangement uses TRBV4-2 and TRBJ1-2; D is possibly TRBD1 (5 bases). Germline CDR1 and CDR2: LGHNA and YNFKEQ. This CDR3 is 14 amino acids long. V lost 6 bases and J 8 bases, leaving 19 bases between the germline ends. CDR3 sequence reads: CASRGTAPEGGYTF. The CDR3 region has the DNA TGTGCCAGCAGGGGGACCGCCCCGGAGGGGGGCTACACCTTC.

This chain uses TRBV28 with TRBJ1-2; 8 positions match TRBD1. After removal of 4 bases from V and 8 bases from J, the junction contained 6 bases not matched to a gene. Looked up from germline, CDR1 is MDHEN and CDR2 is SYDVKM. The CDR3 loop spans 13 amino acids. This CDR3 is CASSSGQVGGYTF. For the CDR3, the DNA is TGTGCCAGCAGTTCGGGACAGGTCGGGGGCTACACCTTC.

The V gene is TRBV9, the J gene TRBJ2-5; D gene ambiguous. Germline V gives CDR1 SGDLS, CDR2 YYNGEE. Trimming removed 0 bases from V and 1 base from J, with 4 bases in between. The CDR3 extends over 13 amino acids. The CDR3 region is CASSVGGQETQYF. The CDR3 DNA sequence: TGTGCCAGCAGCGTAGGGGGCCAAGAGACCCAGTACTTC.

The rearrangement links TRBV24-1 to TRBJ2-7, with D tentatively TRBD1 (6 bases). V was cut by 7 bases and J by 8 bases, with 20 bases left in between. Germline V lookup: CDR1 KGHDR, CDR2 SFDVKD. CDR3 length: 14 residues. CDR3 nucleotides: TGTGCCACCAGCTCCGGGACAAGTGTTTTCCAGCAGTACTTC. The encoded protein is CATSSGTSVFQQYF.

V gene TRBV29-1 combines with J gene TRBJ1-1; D perhaps matches TRBD1 (5 bases). CDR1 is SQVTM and CDR2 is ANQGSEA in the germline V gene. V shed 5 bases and J shed 2 bases, with 21 bases lying between them. This CDR3 contains 16 residues. The CDR3 region is CSVNLRTGDSNTEAFF. CDR3 in DNA: TGCAGCGTTAATCTCCGGACGGGGGATAGTAACACTGAAGCTTTCTTT.

The chain combines TRBV7-2 with TRBJ2-2, with 7 bases identical to TRBD1. The CDR3 spans 13 residues. Germline trimming cut 4 bases from V and 6 bases from J; bases unmatched to any gene: 2. CDR1 is SGHTA, CDR2 FQGNSA, per germline. The CDR3: CASSSQGAGELFF. CDR3 nucleotide sequence: TGTGCCAGCAGCTCGCAGGGGGCCGGGGAGCTGTTTTTT.

The chain is built from TRBV12-3 or TRBV12-4 and TRBJ1-1; possible D gene TRBD1, 6 bases. This CDR3 comprises 13 residues. Deletions cut 5 bases from V and 5 bases from J, with 12 bases between. CDR3 in amino acids: CASSVSGATEAFF. The CDR3 coding sequence is TGTGCCAGCAGTGTGTCGGGGGCTACTGAAGCTTTCTTT.

This rearrangement joins TRBV24-1 to TRBJ2-7, with D perhaps matching TRBD1 (5 bases). V was clipped by 5 bases and J by 7 bases, with 14 bases between them. Germline CDR1 KGHDR, CDR2 SFDVKD. The CDR3 covers 13 residues. Here the CDR3 reads CATSAVTPGEQYF. Here the CDR3 DNA reads TGTGCCACCAGTGCCGTGACCCCAGGGGAGCAGTACTTC.

This chain connects TRBV5-8 to TRBJ1-4; 11 bases fit TRBD1. After removal of 4 bases from V and 8 bases from J, the junction contained 10 bases not matched to a gene. CDR3 length equals 16 residues. From germline, CDR1 is SGHTS and CDR2 YDEGEE. This CDR3 is CASSLGQGANMEKLFF. In DNA form, the CDR3 reads TGTGCCAGCAGCCTTGGACAGGGGGCGAACATGGAAAAACTGTTTTTT.

This clone was detected once. The chain is built from TRBV5-1 and TRBJ1-2; 11 nucleotides agree with TRBD1. V shed 4 bases, J shed 2 bases, and the junction held 4 bases outside the gene matches. The CDR3 consists of 15 residues. Germline CDR1 is SGHRS and CDR2 is YFSETQ. In nucleotides, the CDR3 is TGCGCCAGCAGCCCTCGGACAGGGGGCAACTATGGCTACACCTTC. It translates to CASSPRTGGNYGYTF.